These 22 T cell receptor beta chains were all obtained from the same sample, sequenced in a study of early T cells in non-severe SARS-CoV-2 infection. MiXCR was run by TCRdb on the 5' RACE reads, yielding one entry per CDR3 protein. The sample yields about 52,000 distinct CDR3 sequences, roughly 6.8% seen once. Sequencing input: whole blood. These receptors all stem from an adult who was a healthcare worker with PCR-confirmed SARS-CoV-2 infection or an uninfected control (not recorded which).

This clonotype was detected many times. The chain links TRBV4-2 to TRBJ2-7; D ambiguous. Germline lookup yields CDR1 LGHNA and CDR2 YNFKEQ. The CDR3 consists of 15 residues. V dropped 0 bases and J dropped 0 bases, with 9 bases sitting between them. This CDR3 reads CASSQEDRFSYEQYF. The DNA for the CDR3 is TGTGCCAGCAGCCAAGAAGATCGATTCTCCTACGAGCAGTACTTC.

This clonotype showed up many times. This chain links TRBV6-1 with TRBJ1-5; a possible D gene is TRBD1 (5 bases). Trimming removed 1 base from V and 3 bases from J, with 13 bases in between. CDR1 is MNHNS and CDR2 is SASEGT in the germline V gene. This CDR3 is built from 16 residues. The CDR3 coding sequence is TGTGCCAGCAGTGAAGGCTTCCGGGGCAACAATCAGCCCCAGCATTTT. It yields the protein CASSEGFRGNNQPQHF.

This clonotype was detected ten times or more. The chain recombines TRBV2 with TRBJ1-4, with 9 bases lining up with TRBD1. Unmatched junction bases numbered 4, after V lost 6 bases and J lost 8 bases. The CDR3 extends over 13 amino acids. Germline-derived CDR1 and CDR2 are SNHLY and FYNNEI. CDR3 coding DNA: TGTGCCAGCAGGGGACAGGGTATCGAAAAACTGTTTTTT. It is translated as CASRGQGIEKLFF.

This clonotype appeared many times. This chain links TRBV9 with TRBJ2-2, with 10 nucleotides matching TRBD1. The trim removed 3 bases at V and 5 bases at J, leaving 7 bases unmatched. Germline-derived CDR1 and CDR2 are SGDLS and YYNGEE. The CDR3 covers 16 residues. The CDR3 DNA sequence: TGTGCCAGCAGCGAACGACAGGGGGCTAGGACCGGGGAGCTGTTTTTT. Translation gives CASSERQGARTGELFF. The variable domain in full, with the rest retrieved from reference TRBV9 and TRBJ2-2, is DSGVTQTPKHLITATGQRVTLRCSPRSGDLSVYWYQQSLDQGLQFLIQYYNGEERAKGNILERFSAQQFPDLHSELNLSSLELGDSALYFCASSERQGARTGELFFGEGSRLTVL.

The genes are TRBV7-9 and TRBJ2-6; D unresolved. Germline CDR1 and CDR2: SEHNR and FQNEAQ (reference sequence). The V and J ends lost 4 bases and 0 bases respectively, with 10 bases between them. The CDR3 spans 16 residues. CDR3 amino acids: CASSYVGSSGANVLTF. For the CDR3, the DNA is TGTGCCAGCAGCTACGTCGGGTCCTCTGGGGCCAACGTCCTGACTTTC.

This clonotype was recorded a few times. V gene TRBV5-6 combines with J gene TRBJ1-6, with no clear D. CDR1 and CDR2 (germline): SGHDT, YYEEEE. The CDR3 is 12 residues long. Trimming left V 1 base short and J 13 bases short, with 9 bases between. CDR3 protein: CASSLSLGPLHF. The CDR3 DNA follows: TGTGCCAGCAGCTTGTCCCTTGGGCCCCTCCACTTT.

As regards this clonotype: It may be a read error: a sequence one base away is much more abundant. CDR3 sequence (DNA): TGCAGTGCTAGAGAACACAGCGGGAATCAGCCCCGGCATTTT. Translated: CSAREHSGNQPRHF. The rearrangement uses TRBV20-1 and TRBJ1-5; D gene unclear. CDR1 is DFQATT and CDR2 is SNEGSKA in the germline V gene (reference sequence). The CDR3 loop spans 14 amino acids.

This clonotype was found many times. The V and J genes are TRBV14 and TRBJ1-2, with TRBD1 as a possible D gene (5 bases). Germline-derived CDR1 and CDR2 are SGHDN and FVKESK. The CDR3 has 15 residues. Trimming took off 4 bases at V and 4 bases at J, with 16 bases between the two ends. The CDR3 DNA is TGTGCCAGCAGCCCAGCCGGGACGGTTGCCTATGGCTACACCTTC. The encoded protein is CASSPAGTVAYGYTF. Full variable domain (outside the CDR3, taken from reference TRBV14 and TRBJ1-2): EAGVTQFPSHSVIEKGQTVTLRCDPISGHDNLYWYRRVMGKEIKFLLHFVKESKQDESGMPNNRFLAERTGGTYSTLKVQPAELEDSGVYFCASSPAGTVAYGYTFGSGTRLTVV.

This chain connects TRBV2 to TRBJ2-1; D not resolved. CDR1 and CDR2 from the germline V gene are SNHLY and FYNNEI. Deletions cut 8 bases from V and 0 bases from J, with 8 bases between. The CDR3 spans 13 residues. CDR3 in DNA: TGTGCCAGCCACGAGAGCTCCTACAATGAGCAGTTCTTC. It yields the protein CASHESSYNEQFF.

This clonotype was seen many times. This chain joins TRBV20-1 and TRBJ2-4, with D possibly being TRBD1 or TRBD2 (5 bases each). The V gene lost 1 base and the J gene lost 0 bases, with 10 bases spanning the gap. The V gene's germline CDR1 is DFQATT and CDR2 SNEGSKA (reference sequence). This CDR3 has 15 residues. The CDR3, as DNA: TGCAGTGCTAGAGGGGGGACGCCAGCCAAAAACATTCAGTACTTC. Translated: CSARGGTPAKNIQYF.

There are many counts of this clonotype. The chain links TRBV20-1 to TRBJ2-5; TRBD2 aligns across 7 bases. The CDR3 length is 14 residues. V was clipped by 0 bases and J by 4 bases; unmatched bases: 5. Germline V gene data show CDR1 as DFQATT and CDR2 as SNEGSKA (reference sequence). The CDR3 DNA follows: TGCAGTGCTAGAGATGAGGCTAGCGGAGAGACCCAGTACTTC. Translating it yields CSARDEASGETQYF.

This clonotype was seen repeatedly, ten times or more. The rearrangement uses TRBV19 and TRBJ1-2; TRBD1 agrees at 7 bases. The V and J ends lost 4 bases and 3 bases, in that order; junction bases with no gene match: 5. CDR3 size: 14 residues. Germline CDR1 is LNHDA and CDR2 is SQIVND (reference sequence). In DNA form, the CDR3 reads TGTGCCAGTAGTACACCCGGGACAGACTATGGCTACACCTTC. Protein sequence: CASSTPGTDYGYTF.

This clonotype was detected many times. The rearrangement links TRBV15 to TRBJ1-5; D gene ambiguous. V lost 0 bases and J lost 1, with 7 bases in between. Germline lookup yields CDR1 LNHNV and CDR2 YYDKDF (reference sequence). This CDR3 is 15 amino acids long. This chain's CDR3 is CATSRDPGSNQPQHF. CDR3 DNA: TGTGCCACCAGCAGAGATCCGGGGAGCAATCAGCCCCAGCATTTT.

This clonotype was seen more than once but under ten times. This chain joins TRBV7-2 and TRBJ1-1; TRBD1 is a possible D gene (6 bases). V lost 5 bases and J lost 6, with 13 bases in between. Germline V gene lookup returns CDR1 SGHTA and CDR2 FQGNSA. The CDR3 spans 13 residues. The CDR3 DNA reads TGTGCCAGCAGCACTACAGGGAGGGCTGAAGCTTTCTTT. It encodes CASSTTGRAEAFF.

Ten or more counts support this clonotype. This sequence joins TRBV5-4 and TRBJ2-3, with TRBD1 matching over 11 bases. The CDR3 is 16 residues long. Germline V lookup: CDR1 SGHNT, CDR2 YYREEE (reference sequence). Trimming cost V 3 bases and J 4 bases; bases outside gene matches: 7. The CDR3 DNA reads TGTGCCAGCAGCTCTGGACAGGGGGCGCGATCAGATACGCAGTATTTT. Residues: CASSSGQGARSDTQYF.

The CDR3 protein is CASSPPFSGQGSTDTQYF. For the CDR3, the DNA is TGTGCCAGCAGCCCGCCTTTCTCGGGACAGGGAAGCACAGATACGCAGTATTTT. This chain uses TRBV14 with TRBJ2-3; 9 nucleotides match TRBD1. V lost 4 bases, J lost 0 bases, and 11 bases stayed unmatched. CDR1 SGHDN and CDR2 FVKESK come from the germline V gene. The CDR3 extends over 18 amino acids.

CDR3 nucleotides: TGTGCCAGCAGTGAAGGCATTGTGGCCGGGCCGATGAACACTGAAGCTTTCTTT. It specifies CASSEGIVAGPMNTEAFF. The chain recombines TRBV6-1 with TRBJ1-1; D call uncertain. The CDR3 is 18 amino acids. V was shortened by 1 base and J by 0 bases, with 18 bases between the two germline ends. Germline V CDR1 and CDR2: MNHNS, SASEGT.

The V and J genes are TRBV11-3 and TRBJ2-3; D may be TRBD1 (6 bases). Germline assignment: CDR1 SGHNT and CDR2 YENEEA. With 2 bases removed from V and 1 base from J, the gap between germline ends came to 7 bases. This CDR3 is built from 14 residues. This CDR3 reads CASSLSGGTDTQYF. The CDR3, as DNA: TGTGCCAGCAGCTTATCAGGGGGCACAGATACGCAGTATTTT.

The gene calls are TRBV10-2 and TRBJ2-4; 9 positions match TRBD2. After removal of 7 bases from V and 8 bases from J, the junction contained 15 bases not matched to a gene. Germline V gene sequence: CDR1 WSHSY, CDR2 SAAADI. CDR3 size: 16 residues. The CDR3 nucleotides are TGCGCCAGCACTGAAGGGATAGCGGGGGCCGGAGACATTCAGTACTTC. Amino acids: CASTEGIAGAGDIQYF.

At least ten counts were recorded for this clonotype. CDR3 nucleotide sequence: TGTGCCAGCAGTTTAAGCGTCCCGAAGTCTTGGACCCAGTACTTC. Translated, it gives CASSLSVPKSWTQYF. The chain carries TRBV28 and TRBJ2-5; the D is unclear. The V gene lost 2 bases and the J gene lost 7 bases, with 17 bases spanning the gap. The CDR3 spans 15 residues. The germline V gene encodes CDR1 MDHEN and CDR2 SYDVKM.

In this sample, this clonotype turned up a few times. V gene TRBV3-1 combines with J gene TRBJ1-6, with TRBD1 matching over 7 bases. The CDR3 totals 16 residues. Germline loops: CDR1 LGHDT, CDR2 YNNKEL (reference sequence). V shed 1 base, J shed 5 bases, and the junction held 5 bases outside the gene matches. The CDR3 region is CASSQAGQLNNSPLHF. The CDR3 DNA is TGTGCCAGCAGCCAAGCGGGACAGCTAAATAATTCACCCCTCCACTTT.

This clonotype was detected ten times or more. The genes are TRBV11-2 and TRBJ2-1, with D hard to call. This CDR3 is built from 13 residues. Per the germline V gene, CDR1 is SGHAT and CDR2 is FQNNGV. The ends were cut back, 1 base at V and 3 bases at J, with 4 bases in the middle. The CDR3: CASSLVSYNEQFF. The CDR3 DNA reads as TGTGCCAGCAGCTTAGTCAGCTACAATGAGCAGTTCTTC.